What follows are 24 T cell receptor beta chains derived from one specimen sequenced in a study of CXCR3-negative and CXCR3-positive naive CD8 T cells. Their antigens remain unidentified. Study observations and caveats: The TRB CDR3s that CXCR3-positive naive cells carried were more hydrophobic than those of CXCR3-negative naive cells.

In preparing the TRB cDNA libraries, 5' RACE with UMI labels was used. TCRdb re-called the 5' RACE reads, yielding one record per CDR3 amino acid sequence without DNA. The table for this sample gives some 150,000 distinct CDR3 sequences. Source material: naive CXCR3+ CD8+ T cells from blood. Subset meaning: CD45RO-CCR7+CD27+CD95- naive CD8+ T cells expressing CXCR3 (TNR3+). The receptor source for this set is a human donor in good health. Some clones in this sample may be carry-over from other donors' samples.

The J gene is TRBJ2-1, the V gene TRBV6-4; the D gene TCRdb calls, TRBD1, cannot be checked with no DNA. Germline CDR1 reads MRHNA; CDR2 reads SNTAGT. CDR3 size: 15 residues. This CDR3 is CASNPPGASYNEQFF.

V is TRBV7-9 and J is TRBJ1-2; TCRdb selects TRBD1, and the lack of DNA leaves this call unchecked. Germline CDR1 SEHNR, CDR2 FQNEAQ (reference sequence). CDR3 length: 12 amino acids. CDR3 in amino acids: CASSDGTYGYTF.

V and J are TRBV6-5 and TRBJ2-1; without DNA, the TCRdb call of TRBD2 cannot be checked. Per the germline V gene, CDR1 is MNHEY and CDR2 is SVGAGI. The CDR3 covers 17 residues. The CDR3 here is CASSLPPDDRRNNEQFF.

V is TRBV29-1 and J is TRBJ1-2; TCRdb's assignment of TRBD1 cannot be checked, as there is no DNA. The V gene's germline CDR1 is SQVTM and CDR2 ANQGSEA. The CDR3 spans 13 residues. CDR3 sequence reads: CSVVGQGSYGYTF.

The chain is built from TRBV7-9 and TRBJ2-1; without DNA, the TCRdb call of TRBD1 cannot be checked. This CDR3 comprises 15 residues. CDR1 is SEHNR, CDR2 FQNEAQ, per germline (reference sequence). The CDR3: CASSLSLNLGDEQFF.

The chain has TRBV12-3 or TRBV12-4 and TRBJ2-2; TCRdb reports TRBD1, a call that lacks DNA to check it against. The CDR3 runs 14 residues. This chain's CDR3 is CASSLDDRGGELFF.

The J gene is TRBJ2-7, the V gene TRBV29-1; TCRdb's D call, TRBD1, is unchecked because there is no DNA. The germline V gene encodes CDR1 SQVTM and CDR2 ANQGSEA. The CDR3 sequence is 15 residues long. CDR3 amino acids: CSVEGGQRSSYEQYF.

The rearrangement links TRBV4-1 to TRBJ1-1; TCRdb proposes TRBD1, but this gene call is untestable without DNA. In germline, CDR1 is MGHRA, CDR2 YSYEKL. The CDR3 consists of 14 residues. CDR3: CASSQDSRGTEAFF.

This sequence joins TRBV28 and TRBJ2-3; TCRdb reports TRBD2, a call that lacks DNA to check it against. The CDR3 runs to 16 residues. Germline lookup yields CDR1 MDHEN and CDR2 SYDVKM. CDR3 region: CASSLFGRESTDTQYF.

The V call is TRBV7-7, the J call TRBJ2-7. The germline V gene has CDR1 SSHAT and CDR2 FNYEAQ (reference sequence). The CDR3 length is 16 residues. The chain's CDR3 is CASSSRRRRSSYEQYF.

CDR3 in amino acids: CASSLGQVGDQYF. This chain uses TRBV28 with TRBJ2-7; TCRdb lists TRBD1, though no DNA is available to test this call. Germline V gives CDR1 MDHEN, CDR2 SYDVKM. This CDR3 is built from 13 residues.

The V and J genes are TRBV10-3 and TRBJ1-1; the TRBD1 assignment by TCRdb is unverifiable without DNA. The CDR3 is made up of 17 amino acids. Germline V gene sequence: CDR1 ENHRY, CDR2 SYGVKD. CDR3 protein: CAISESLTGGLGTEAFF.

The chain recombines TRBV20-1 with TRBJ1-1; TCRdb selects TRBD1, and the lack of DNA leaves this call unchecked. This CDR3 contains 11 residues. CDR1 and CDR2 (germline): DFQATT, SNEGSKA (reference sequence). The CDR3 here is CSARLGGEAFF.

The chain carries TRBV6-2 or TRBV6-3 and TRBJ2-7. Germline CDR1 is MNHEY and CDR2 is SVGEGT. CDR3 length: 13 amino acids. CDR3 protein: CASTLLGFDEQYF.

The CDR3 region is CASSMTSGRAGETQYF. The chain recombines TRBV7-9 with TRBJ2-5; TCRdb's D call of TRBD2 is untestable without DNA. The V gene's germline CDR1 is SEHNR and CDR2 FQNEAQ (reference sequence). CDR3 size: 16 residues.

The chain recombines TRBV11-2 with TRBJ2-5. This CDR3 region has 12 residues. Germline CDR1 SGHAT, CDR2 FQNNGV. The CDR3 region is CASSLIGETQYF. The variable domain in full, completed from reference TRBV11-2 and TRBJ2-5, reads EAGVAQSPRYKIIEKRQSVAFWCNPISGHATLYWYQQILGQGPKLLIQFQNNGVVDDSQLPKDRFSAERLKGVDSTLKIQPAKLEDSAVYLCASSLIGETQYFGPGTRLLVL.

The chain is built from TRBV25-1 and TRBJ1-1; the D call of TRBD1 rests on TCRdb alone, since no DNA is present to check it. Germline V gene lookup returns CDR1 MGHDK and CDR2 SYGVNS. The CDR3 has 12 amino acids. The CDR3 reads CASSGRETEAFF.

The V and J genes are TRBV5-1 and TRBJ1-1; with no DNA, the TCRdb D assignment of TRBD1 cannot be verified. Germline CDR1 and CDR2: SGHRS and YFSETQ. There are 13 residues in the CDR3. The chain's CDR3 is CASSLEGAPYAFF.

The chain joins TRBV25-1 to TRBJ1-2; the D call from TCRdb, TRBD1, cannot be confirmed without DNA. The CDR3 runs 17 residues. Germline loops: CDR1 MGHDK, CDR2 SYGVNS. The CDR3 loop is CASSDVLTGTGSYGYTF.

V usage is TRBV4-1 and J usage is TRBJ1-5; no DNA is available, so the TRBD1 call from TCRdb remains unchecked. CDR1 and CDR2 (germline): MGHRA, YSYEKL. This CDR3 is built from 17 residues. The CDR3 region is CASSQDWRGLGVQPQHF.

The chain is built from TRBV20-1 and TRBJ1-1; no DNA is available, so the TRBD1 call from TCRdb remains unchecked. CDR3 length: 13 residues. Per germline, CDR1 DFQATT and CDR2 SNEGSKA (reference sequence). The CDR3 region is CSARDRGKAEAFF.

The genes are TRBV27 and TRBJ2-2; absent DNA, TCRdb's TRBD1 call cannot be checked. The germline V gene encodes CDR1 MNHEY and CDR2 SMNVEV (reference sequence). There are 15 residues in the CDR3. The CDR3: CASREQGVNTGELFF.

CDR3 sequence reads: CSARDRQVYEQYF. J is TRBJ2-7 and V is TRBV20-1. Germline V gene sequence: CDR1 DFQATT, CDR2 SNEGSKA (reference sequence). This CDR3 contains 13 residues.

The CDR3 loop reads CASSFDPGSVYF. The chain is built from TRBV7-9 and TRBJ2-7; there is no DNA to check the TCRdb D call of TRBD1. Per the germline V gene, CDR1 is SEHNR and CDR2 is FQNEAQ (reference sequence). CDR3 length: 12 amino acids.